This T cell receptor beta chain was found in a study of T cells in Graves' hyperthyroidism and ophthalmopathy. PBMCs came from less than 11 ml fresh peripheral blood. This CDR3 is 13 amino acids long. V gave up 2 bases and J gave up 10 bases, with 9 bases separating them. Germline loops: CDR1 MNHEY, CDR2 SMNVEV (reference sequence). Amplification yielded TCR beta CDR3 regions, with RNA transcripts as the source. With the HTBI primer set, the TCR CDR3 went through a first round of RT-PCR. TCRdb re-called the multiplex PCR reads with MiXCR, one entry per CDR3 protein. Seen here are hundreds of thousands of distinct CDR3 sequences, under 15% observed once, and the top ten hold 9.2%. This clonotype has ten or more counts.

The rearrangement joins TRBV27 to TRBJ1-6, with TRBD1 as a possible D gene (5 bases). The clonotype was recovered from a woman between 18 and 30 years old with Graves' hyperthyroidism. The sample comprised blood. The CDR3 DNA is TGTGCCAGCAGTTTACAGAGGGACTCACCCCTCCACTTT. The encoded protein is CASSLQRDSPLHF.